The clone carrying this T cell receptor (beta chain) was recorded only once. Method: immunoSEQ multiplex PCR; TCRdb's copy keeps in-frame clones and lacks some. The table has fewer than 55,000 clones, 85% to 95% seen once. Trimming shortened V by 4 bases and J by 0 bases, and 10 bases separated the two germline ends. CDR1 and CDR2 from the germline V gene are LNHNV and YYDKDF (reference sequence). This CDR3 has 15 amino acids. The sample originates from a study of T cell changes during pregnancy in multiple sclerosis. Sequenced: peripheral blood. The clonotype was recovered from a female donor with multiple sclerosis, enrolled in a pregnancy study. This chain connects TRBV15 to TRBJ1-3; D not resolved. CDR3 sequence: CATSMDRSSGNTIYF. The CDR3 region has the DNA TGTGCCACCAGCATGGACCGTTCCTCTGGAAACACCATATATTTT. The full variable domain, rest sourced from reference TRBV15 and TRBJ1-3, is DAMVIQNPRYQVTQFGKPVTLSCSQTLNHNVMYWYQQKSSQAPKLLFHYYDKDFNNEADTPDNFQSRRPNTSFCFLDIRSPGLGDTAMYLCATSMDRSSGNTIYFGEGSWLTVV.